The next 6 T cell receptor beta chains were all read from a single sample in a study of regulatory T cells in long-lasting Graves disease. Time point of the sample: newly diagnosed GD, antithyroid drugs for less than 3 months. PBMCs were the source of the RNA used for TCR sequencing. CDR3-region Arm-PCR and iRepertoire HTBI primers produced the TCR beta libraries. TCRdb redid the calling of the multiplex PCR reads with MiXCR, one entry per CDR3 protein. The repertoire holds under 250,000 distinct CDR3 sequences, with approximately 18% as singletons. These sequences were also reported in another study, on T cells in Graves' hyperthyroidism and ophthalmopathy.

Material: peripheral blood mononuclear cells (PBMCs), obtained at new diagnosis, from a patient treated with antithyroid drugs. These TCRs come from a woman in her 30s with Graves disease.

The V gene is TRBV11-3, the J gene TRBJ2-1, with D perhaps assigned TRBD1 or TRBD2 (5 bases each). This CDR3 comprises 13 residues. The V end lost 3 bases, the J end lost 6 bases, and 9 bases lay between the germline ends. Germline lookup yields CDR1 SGHNT and CDR2 YENEEA. CDR3 loop: CASSFRGCNEQFF. The DNA of the CDR3 is TGTGCCAGCAGCTTTCGGGGCTGCAATGAGCAGTTCTTC.

This clonotype was seen many times. The DNA of the CDR3 is TGTGCCAGCAGCGGACTTTCCGAGACAGGGACTCAAGAGACCCAGTACTTC. This encodes CASSGLSETGTQETQYF. The chain is built from TRBV9 and TRBJ2-5; possibly TRBD1 for D (7 bases). V dropped 3 bases and J dropped 2 bases, with 20 bases sitting between them. From germline, CDR1 is SGDLS and CDR2 YYNGEE. The CDR3 runs 17 residues. Looking up the rest from reference TRBV9 and TRBJ2-5 gives the full variable domain: DSGVTQTPKHLITATGQRVTLRCSPRSGDLSVYWYQQSLDQGLQFLIQYYNGEERAKGNILERFSAQQFPDLHSELNLSSLELGDSALYFCASSGLSETGTQETQYFGPGTRLLVL.

In its sample, this clonotype was seen many times. The J gene is TRBJ2-7, the V gene TRBV6-1; 8 bases fit TRBD2. Germline values: CDR1 MNHNS, CDR2 SASEGT. The CDR3 is made up of 14 amino acids. V lost 8 bases to trimming and J lost 7 bases; unmatched junction nucleotides: 13. The CDR3 bases are TGTGCCAGCTCCTCACAGCCTTCGGGGGGGGAGCAGTACTTC. Its translation is CASSSQPSGGEQYF.

This clonotype has a count of ten or more. The rearrangement joins TRBV20-1 to TRBJ1-5, with D hard to call. CDR1 and CDR2 (germline): DFQATT, SNEGSKA (reference sequence). The CDR3 covers 14 residues. V lost 4 bases, J lost 7 bases, and 17 bases lay in between. Here the CDR3 DNA reads TGCAGTGCTACGCGCGGGCAGGCGGTCCAGCCCCAGCATTTT. Protein sequence: CSATRGQAVQPQHF.

The chain uses TRBV28 and TRBJ2-1; D gene unclear. Germline values: CDR1 MDHEN, CDR2 SYDVKM. V lost 4 bases, J lost 2 bases, and 12 bases lay in between. The CDR3 has 15 amino acids. CDR3 protein: CASSSAGAPYNEQFF. The DNA of the CDR3 is TGTGCCAGCAGTTCTGCTGGCGCTCCCTACAATGAGCAGTTCTTC.

The chain links TRBV19 to TRBJ2-7, with TRBD1 matching over 8 bases. Losses at the gene ends were 8 bases for V and 5 bases for J; bases not matched to a gene: 8. Germline lookup yields CDR1 LNHDA and CDR2 SQIVND (reference sequence). The CDR3 is 13 residues long. CDR3 DNA: TGTGCCAGTCGAACAGGGGGGACGGACGAGCAGTACTTC. It codes for CASRTGGTDEQYF.